This T cell receptor (beta chain) originates from a study of blood T cell repertoires in COVID-19. Only a few counts were recorded for this clone. Authors' processing steps: Reference gene primers were amplified, and this amplification served to estimate nucleated cell counts. Profiling relied on immunoSEQ multiplex PCR, and the TCRdb table lists in-frame clones only, not all of them. That table is the source of V, J and clone size, and D and trimming were worked out from the DNA. The repertoire holds tens of thousands of clones, with roughly 70% as singletons. The CDR3 is 17 amino acids. Germline trimming cut 1 base from V and 3 bases from J; bases unmatched to any gene: 11. The V gene's germline CDR1 is MNHEY and CDR2 SMNVEV (reference sequence).

V usage is TRBV27 and J usage is TRBJ2-5; 7 bases line up with TRBD2. The receptor comes from an older woman with acute or convalescent COVID-19. Sequenced sample: peripheral blood. The CDR3 DNA follows: TGTGCCAGCAGTTTATTGGGGGGGGATAACACTAAAGAGACCCAGTACTTC. Translating it yields CASSLLGGDNTKETQYF.